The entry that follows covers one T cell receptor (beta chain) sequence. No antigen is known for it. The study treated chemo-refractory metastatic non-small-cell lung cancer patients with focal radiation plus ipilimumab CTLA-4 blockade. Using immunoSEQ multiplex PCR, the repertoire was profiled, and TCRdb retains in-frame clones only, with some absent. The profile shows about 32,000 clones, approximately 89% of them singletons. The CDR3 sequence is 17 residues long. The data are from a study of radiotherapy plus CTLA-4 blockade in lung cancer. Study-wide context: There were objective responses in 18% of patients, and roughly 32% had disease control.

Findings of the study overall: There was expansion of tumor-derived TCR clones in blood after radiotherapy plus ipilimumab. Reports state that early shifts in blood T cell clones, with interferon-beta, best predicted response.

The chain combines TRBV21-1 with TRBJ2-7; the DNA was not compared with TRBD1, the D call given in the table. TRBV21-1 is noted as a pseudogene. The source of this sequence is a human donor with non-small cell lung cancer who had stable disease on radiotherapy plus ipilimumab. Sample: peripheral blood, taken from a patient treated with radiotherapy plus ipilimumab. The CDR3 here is CASSKASGTEIPYEQYF. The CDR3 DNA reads TGTGCCAGCAGCAAAGCTTCCGGAACAGAAATCCCCTACGAGCAGTACTTC.